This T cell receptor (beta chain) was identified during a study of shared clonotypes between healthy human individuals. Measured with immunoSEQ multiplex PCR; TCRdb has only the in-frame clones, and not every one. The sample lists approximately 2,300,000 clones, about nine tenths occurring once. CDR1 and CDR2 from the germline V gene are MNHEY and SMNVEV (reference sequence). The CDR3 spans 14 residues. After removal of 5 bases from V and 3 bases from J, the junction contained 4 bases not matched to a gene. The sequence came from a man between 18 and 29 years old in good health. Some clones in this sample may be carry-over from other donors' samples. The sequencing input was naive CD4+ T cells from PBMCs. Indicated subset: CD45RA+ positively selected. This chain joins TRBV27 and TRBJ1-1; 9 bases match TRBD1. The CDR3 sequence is CASSDRGGYTEAFF. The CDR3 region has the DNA TGTGCCAGCAGTGACAGGGGGGGGTACACTGAAGCTTTCTTT.